The text below deals with one T cell receptor beta chain. Other nucleotide sequences from this sample produce the same CDR3. These data belong to a study of OX40 agonist ivuxolimab in advanced cancers. V was pared by 0 bases and J by 0 bases, with 3 bases between. CDR3 size: 13 residues. Germline V lookup: CDR1 SGHRS, CDR2 YFSETQ. The protocol was immunoSEQ multiplex PCR, while the TCRdb copy is restricted to in-frame clones and leaves out a portion. The sample shows 120,000 or so clones, 89% of them seen only once. Here the sequenced sample was CD4+ or CD8+ T cells sorted from blood, taken in a trial of the OX40 agonist ivuxolimab. The clonotype was recovered from an adult with an advanced solid tumor such as melanoma, head and neck, liver or kidney cancer. The chain links TRBV5-1 to TRBJ2-5; D is unresolved. CDR3 in DNA: TGCGCCAGCAGCTTGGGTAACCAAGAGACCCAGTACTTC. Translation: CASSLGNQETQYF.